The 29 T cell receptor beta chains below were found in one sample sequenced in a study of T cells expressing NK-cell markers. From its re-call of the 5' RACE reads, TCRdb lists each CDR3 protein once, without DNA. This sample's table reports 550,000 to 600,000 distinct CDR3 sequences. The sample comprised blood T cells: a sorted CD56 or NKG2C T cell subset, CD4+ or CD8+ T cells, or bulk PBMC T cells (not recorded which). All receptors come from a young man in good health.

The CDR3 sequence: CASSFGGGEQFF. The chain has TRBV12-3 or TRBV12-4 and TRBJ2-1; there is no DNA to check the TCRdb D call of TRBD2. This CDR3 spans 12 amino acids.

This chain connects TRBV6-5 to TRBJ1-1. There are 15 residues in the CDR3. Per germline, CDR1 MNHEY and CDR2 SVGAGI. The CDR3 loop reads CASSYSRLFNTEAFF.

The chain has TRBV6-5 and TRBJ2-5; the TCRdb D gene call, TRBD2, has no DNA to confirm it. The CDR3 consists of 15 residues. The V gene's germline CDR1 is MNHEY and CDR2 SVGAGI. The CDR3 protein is CASSHRDYPRETQYF.

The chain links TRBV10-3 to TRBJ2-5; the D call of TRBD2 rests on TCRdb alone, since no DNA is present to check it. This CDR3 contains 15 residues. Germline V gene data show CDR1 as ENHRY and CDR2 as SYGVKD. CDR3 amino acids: CAIRSGREYQETQYF.

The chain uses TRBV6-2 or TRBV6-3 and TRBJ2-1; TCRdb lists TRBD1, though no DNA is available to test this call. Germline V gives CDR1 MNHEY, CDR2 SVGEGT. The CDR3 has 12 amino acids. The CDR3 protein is CATTWGGKEQFF.

The CDR3: CASSQAGASYNSPLHF. This rearrangement joins TRBV4-3 to TRBJ1-6. The CDR3 runs to 16 residues. Germline V gene data show CDR1 as LGHNA and CDR2 as YSLEER.

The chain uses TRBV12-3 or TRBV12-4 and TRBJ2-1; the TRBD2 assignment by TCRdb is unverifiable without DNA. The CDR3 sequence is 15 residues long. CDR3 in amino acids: CASCPTSGTRNEQFF.

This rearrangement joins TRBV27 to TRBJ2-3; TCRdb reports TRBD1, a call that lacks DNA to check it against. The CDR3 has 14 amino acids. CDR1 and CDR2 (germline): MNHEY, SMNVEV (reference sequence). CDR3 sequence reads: CASSLWDEADTQYF.

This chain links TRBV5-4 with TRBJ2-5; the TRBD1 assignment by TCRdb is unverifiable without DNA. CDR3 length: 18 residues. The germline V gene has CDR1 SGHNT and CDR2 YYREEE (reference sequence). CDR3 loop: CASSLEWGRVGEQETQYF.

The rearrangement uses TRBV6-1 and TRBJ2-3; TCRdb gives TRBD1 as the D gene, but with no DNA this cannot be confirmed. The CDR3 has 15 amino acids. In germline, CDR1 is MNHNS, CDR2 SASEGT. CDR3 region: CASSLTGHSTDTQYF.

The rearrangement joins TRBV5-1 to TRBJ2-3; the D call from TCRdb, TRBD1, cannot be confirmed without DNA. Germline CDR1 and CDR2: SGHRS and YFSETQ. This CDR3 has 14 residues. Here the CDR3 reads CASSSGQPGDTQYF.

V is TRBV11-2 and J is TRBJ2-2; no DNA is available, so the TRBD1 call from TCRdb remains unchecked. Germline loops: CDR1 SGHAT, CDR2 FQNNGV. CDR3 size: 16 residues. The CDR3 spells CASSLRTGARPGELFF. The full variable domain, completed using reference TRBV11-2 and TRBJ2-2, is EAGVAQSPRYKIIEKRQSVAFWCNPISGHATLYWYQQILGQGPKLLIQFQNNGVVDDSQLPKDRFSAERLKGVDSTLKIQPAKLEDSAVYLCASSLRTGARPGELFFGEGSRLTVL.

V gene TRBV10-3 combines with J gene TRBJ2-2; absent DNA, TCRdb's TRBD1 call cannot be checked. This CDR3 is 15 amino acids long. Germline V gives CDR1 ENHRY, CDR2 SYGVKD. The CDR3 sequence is CAIRTGTGGTGELFF.

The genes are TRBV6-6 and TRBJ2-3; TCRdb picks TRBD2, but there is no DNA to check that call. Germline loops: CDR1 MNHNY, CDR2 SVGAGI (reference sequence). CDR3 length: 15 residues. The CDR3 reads CASSYSGSRADTQYF.

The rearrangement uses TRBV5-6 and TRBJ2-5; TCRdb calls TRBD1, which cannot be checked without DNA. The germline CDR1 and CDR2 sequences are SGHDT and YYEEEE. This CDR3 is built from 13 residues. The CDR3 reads CASSLYKGETQYF.

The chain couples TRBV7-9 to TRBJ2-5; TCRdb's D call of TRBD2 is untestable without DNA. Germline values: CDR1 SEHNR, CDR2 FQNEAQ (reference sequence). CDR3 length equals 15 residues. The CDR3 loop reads CASSSDVSVQETQYF.

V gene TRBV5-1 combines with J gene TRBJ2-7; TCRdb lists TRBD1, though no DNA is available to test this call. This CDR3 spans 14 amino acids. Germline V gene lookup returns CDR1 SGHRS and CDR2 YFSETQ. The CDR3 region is CASSLEYRVHEQYF.

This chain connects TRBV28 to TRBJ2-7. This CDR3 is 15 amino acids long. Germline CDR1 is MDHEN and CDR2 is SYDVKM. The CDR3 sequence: CASSFTDLVGYEQYF.

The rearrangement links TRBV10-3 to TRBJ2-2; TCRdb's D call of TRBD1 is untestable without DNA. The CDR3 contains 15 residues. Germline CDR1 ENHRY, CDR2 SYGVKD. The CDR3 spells CAISSALAITGELFF.

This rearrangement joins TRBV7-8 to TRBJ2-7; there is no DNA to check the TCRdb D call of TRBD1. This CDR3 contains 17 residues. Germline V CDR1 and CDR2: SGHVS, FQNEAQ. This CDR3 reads CASSLVQGGYSSYEQYF.

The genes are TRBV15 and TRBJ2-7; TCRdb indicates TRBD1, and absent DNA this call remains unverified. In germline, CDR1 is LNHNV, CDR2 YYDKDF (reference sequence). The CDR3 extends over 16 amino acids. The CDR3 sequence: CATSRPPIGSSYEQYF.

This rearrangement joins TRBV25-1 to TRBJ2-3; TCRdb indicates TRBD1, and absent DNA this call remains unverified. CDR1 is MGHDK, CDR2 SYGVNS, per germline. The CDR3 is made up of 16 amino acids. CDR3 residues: CASSEYRGMGGDTQYF.

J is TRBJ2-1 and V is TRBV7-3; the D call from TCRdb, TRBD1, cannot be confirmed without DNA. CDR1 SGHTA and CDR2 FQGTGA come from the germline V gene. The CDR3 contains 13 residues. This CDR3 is CASSWLGANEQFF. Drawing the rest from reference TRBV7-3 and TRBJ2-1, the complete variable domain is GAGVSQTPSNKVTEKGKYVELRCDPISGHTALYWYRQSLGQGPEFLIYFQGTGAADDSGLPNDRFFAVRPEGSVSTLKIQRTERGDSAVYLCASSWLGANEQFFGPGTRLTVL.

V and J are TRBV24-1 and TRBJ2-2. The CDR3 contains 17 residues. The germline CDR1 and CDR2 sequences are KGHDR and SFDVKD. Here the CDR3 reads CATTSSSGGRGTGELFF.

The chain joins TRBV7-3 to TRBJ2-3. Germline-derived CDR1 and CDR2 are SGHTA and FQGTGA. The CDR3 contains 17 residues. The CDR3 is CASSDNIFETSTDTQYF.

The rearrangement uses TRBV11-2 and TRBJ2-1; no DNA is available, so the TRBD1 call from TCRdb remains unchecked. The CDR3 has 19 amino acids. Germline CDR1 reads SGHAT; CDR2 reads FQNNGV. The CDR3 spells CASSPYPQQGNKKYNEQFF.

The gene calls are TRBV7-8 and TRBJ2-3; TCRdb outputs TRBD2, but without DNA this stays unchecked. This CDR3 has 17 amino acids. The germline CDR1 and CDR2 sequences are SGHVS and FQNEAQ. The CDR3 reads CASSPFRAGFSTDTQYF.

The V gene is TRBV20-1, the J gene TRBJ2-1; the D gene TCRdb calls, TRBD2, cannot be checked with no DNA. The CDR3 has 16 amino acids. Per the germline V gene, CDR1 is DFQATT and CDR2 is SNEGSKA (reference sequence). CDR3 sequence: CSASPRLAGGYNEQFF.

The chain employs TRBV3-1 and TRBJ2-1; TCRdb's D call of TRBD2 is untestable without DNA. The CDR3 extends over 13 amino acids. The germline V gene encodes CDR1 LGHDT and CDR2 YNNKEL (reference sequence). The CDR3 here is CASSQPLANEQFF.